The rows below give T cell receptor beta chains drawn from one sample of a study of T cells in Graves' hyperthyroidism and ophthalmopathy. TCRdb re-called the multiplex PCR reads with MiXCR, one entry per CDR3 protein. The repertoire includes around 620,000 distinct CDR3 sequences, 12% to 15% of them detected once, and over 6% sits in the top ten. The sequenced sample consisted of blood. These receptors all stem from a woman aged 18-29 years with Graves' ophthalmopathy. CDR3s include the opening cysteine and the closing phenylalanine or tryptophan. D genes are given only for firm matches. For some rows the clone size is stated as once, few or many, or as a class when expanded; others skip it.

TRBD2	NA	TRBJ2-7	TRBV12-3/TRBV12-4	CASNPGLAGSEQYF	TGTGCCAGCAATCCGGGACTAGCGGGAAGCGAGCAGTACTTC
TRBD1	NA	TRBJ2-7	TRBV2	CASEGQGAYEQYF	TGTGCCAGCGAGGGACAGGGGGCTTACGAGCAGTACTTC
NA	many	TRBJ1-5	TRBV2	CASEGGNGNQPQHF	TGTGCCAGCGAAGGGGGGAATGGAAATCAGCCCCAGCATTTT
TRBD2	many	TRBJ2-5	TRBV2	CASSLAGQASQETQYF	TGTGCCAGCAGTCTAGCGGGGCAGGCGTCTCAAGAGACCCAGTACTTC
TRBD2	NA	TRBJ2-1	TRBV7-3	CASSLTVAGESRENEQFF	TGTGCCAGCAGCTTAACGGTCGCGGGAGAGTCTAGGGAGAATGAGCAGTTCTTC
NA	many	TRBJ2-1	TRBV19	CASSIQRNALSYNEQFF	TGTGCCAGTAGTATCCAGCGGAACGCCCTCTCCTACAATGAGCAGTTCTTC
TRBD1	many	TRBJ2-3	TRBV27	CASSLDRGKDTQYF	TGTGCCAGCAGTTTAGACAGGGGAAAGGATACGCAGTATTTT
NA	few	TRBJ1-4	TRBV7-9	CASSPRALWVEKLFF	TGTGCCAGCAGCCCGCGTGCGTTGTGGGTAGAAAAACTGTTTTTT
TRBD1	many	TRBJ1-6	TRBV2	CASSGRDRGYSPLHF	TGTGCCAGCAGTGGCCGGGACAGGGGGTATTCACCCCTCCACTTT
NA	NA	TRBJ2-5	TRBV7-2	CASSLAHRVGWGEHQYF	TGTGCCAGCAGCTTGGCCCATCGGGTTGGGTGGGGAGAACACCAGTACTTC
NA	many	TRBJ2-3	TRBV27	CASTLHRQTDTQYF	TGTGCCAGCACACTTCACAGACAGACAGATACGCAGTATTTT
NA	NA	TRBJ1-1	TRBV7-9	CASSSPRGGVQAFF	TGTGCCAGCAGCTCCCCTCGTGGGGGGGTCCAAGCTTTCTTT
NA	many	TRBJ2-7	TRBV28	CASSHTASPLEQYF	TGTGCCAGCAGTCACACAGCGAGCCCCCTCGAGCAGTACTTC
TRBD1	NA	TRBJ2-7	TRBV5-1	CASRHETGGSSYEQYF	TGCGCCAGCAGGCACGAGACAGGGGGGAGCTCCTACGAGCAGTACTTC
NA	few	TRBJ2-1	TRBV14	CASSLIRGRKGEQFF	TGTGCCAGCAGCCTGATTCGTGGGAGGAAGGGTGAGCAGTTCTTC
NA	few	TRBJ1-2	TRBV7-9	CASSSPIRGGYTF	TGTGCCAGCAGCTCTCCAATAAGGGGTGGCTACACCTTC
NA	NA	TRBJ1-5	TRBV30	CAWSLGGGNQPQHF	TGTGCCTGGAGTCTGGGGGGAGGCAATCAGCCCCAGCATTTT
NA	many	TRBJ1-1	TRBV7-2	CASSPWTGNTEAFF	TGTGCCAGCAGCCCCTGGACCGGGAACACTGAAGCTTTCTTT
TRBD2	few	TRBJ2-1	TRBV6-2/TRBV6-3	CASSYPRSGRGSDEQFF	TGTGCCAGCAGTTACCCCAGAAGCGGGAGGGGATCGGATGAGCAGTTCTTC
NA	NA	TRBJ1-3	TRBV30	CAWSTGISGNTIYF	TGTGCCTGGAGTACGGGCATCTCTGGAAACACCATATATTTT
NA	NA	TRBJ1-1	TRBV19	CASSSGMSTEAFF	TGTGCCAGTAGTAGTGGAATGAGCACTGAAGCTTTCTTT
NA	many	TRBJ2-7	TRBV7-3	CASSFSGPSDEQYF	TGTGCCAGCAGCTTCTCCGGGCCCTCGGACGAGCAGTACTTC
NA	NA	TRBJ2-5	TRBV5-1	CASSLERADQETQYF	TGCGCCAGCAGCTTGGAGCGGGCCGATCAAGAGACCCAGTACTTC
NA	many	TRBJ1-3	TRBV7-8	CASSPTTNTIYF	TGTGCCAGCAGCCCCACAACAAACACCATATATTTT
TRBD2	NA	TRBJ2-3	TRBV9	CASSKWAGEGTDTQYF	TGTGCCAGCAGTAAATGGGCGGGAGAGGGCACAGATACGCAGTATTTT
TRBD2	NA	TRBJ2-3	TRBV12-3/TRBV12-4	CASSLIRGGSTDTQYF	TGTGCCAGCAGTTTAATCCGCGGGGGGAGCACAGATACGCAGTATTTT
NA	many	TRBJ2-4	TRBV28	CASSFGGAKNIQYF	TGTGCCAGCAGTTTTGGGGGGGCCAAAAACATTCAGTACTTC
NA	many	TRBJ1-1	TRBV6-5	CASSYSIGRGKGNTEAFF	TGTGCCAGCAGTTACTCCATCGGACGAGGTAAAGGAAACACTGAAGCTTTCTTT
NA	many	TRBJ1-4	TRBV3-1	CASSQAFRQEKNEKLFF	TGTGCCAGCAGCCAAGCCTTCAGACAGGAAAAGAATGAAAAACTGTTTTTT
NA	NA	TRBJ2-1	TRBV9	CASSAVSGEQFF	TGTGCCAGCAGCGCGGTTAGCGGTGAGCAGTTCTTC
TRBD1	many	TRBJ1-2	TRBV3-1	CASSQEDRIGGYTF	TGTGCCAGCAGCCAAGAGGACAGGATAGGTGGCTACACCTTC
TRBD1	NA	TRBJ2-5	TRBV7-9	CASSPTPGQRKTQYF	TGTGCCAGCAGCCCAACGCCGGGACAGAGAAAGACCCAGTACTTC
TRBD2	many	TRBJ2-1	TRBV28	CASNRLAGTFNEQFF	TGTGCCAGCAACCGACTAGCGGGAACATTTAATGAGCAGTTCTTC
TRBD2	NA	TRBJ2-5	TRBV6-1	CASSVEAGESETQYF	TGTGCCAGCAGCGTGGAAGCGGGAGAATCGGAGACCCAGTACTTC
NA	many	TRBJ2-1	TRBV28	CASSLLGPIYNEQFF	TGTGCCAGCAGTTTACTCGGACCAATCTACAATGAGCAGTTCTTC
TRBD1	few	TRBJ1-1	TRBV19	CASSIGGTENTEAFF	TGTGCCAGTAGTATAGGTGGGACAGAGAACACTGAAGCTTTCTTT
TRBD2	few	TRBJ2-2	TRBV6-2/TRBV6-3	CASRTSGKVLFF	TGTGCCAGCCGGACTAGCGGGAAAGTGCTGTTTTTT
TRBD2	few	TRBJ2-2	TRBV5-4	CASSRAGGRAGELFF	TGTGCCAGCAGCCGGGCTGGCGGGAGGGCCGGGGAGCTGTTTTTT